Described below is a single T cell receptor beta chain sequence and its context. The antigen is not known. This sample is part of a study of blood T cells in healthy people across ages. The study's findings and limits: Fewer expanded clones and more diversity marked long-lived versus aged donors.

Through a sample-barcoded 5' primer and a J-beta primer mix, a second PCR was run for 7 to 11 cycles. Each TCR beta cDNA got a 12-nucleotide random molecular identifier. TCRdb analysed the 5' RACE reads with MiXCR anew, one entry per CDR3 protein. Among 650,000 to 950,000 distinct CDR3 sequences listed, around 43% were seen once. The receptor was derived from a man between 60 and 75 years old in good health. The sequencing input was blood.

CDR3 coding DNA: TGTGCCAGCAGTTCAGACGGGACCCACCCGGGGAATGAGCAGTTCTTC. Amino acids: CASSSDGTHPGNEQFF. The genes are TRBV11-1 and TRBJ2-1; D might be TRBD1 or TRBD2, each matching 5 bases. From germline, CDR1 is SGHAT and CDR2 FQDESV (reference sequence). The CDR3 runs to 16 residues. With 6 bases removed from V and 7 bases from J, the gap between germline ends came to 22 bases.